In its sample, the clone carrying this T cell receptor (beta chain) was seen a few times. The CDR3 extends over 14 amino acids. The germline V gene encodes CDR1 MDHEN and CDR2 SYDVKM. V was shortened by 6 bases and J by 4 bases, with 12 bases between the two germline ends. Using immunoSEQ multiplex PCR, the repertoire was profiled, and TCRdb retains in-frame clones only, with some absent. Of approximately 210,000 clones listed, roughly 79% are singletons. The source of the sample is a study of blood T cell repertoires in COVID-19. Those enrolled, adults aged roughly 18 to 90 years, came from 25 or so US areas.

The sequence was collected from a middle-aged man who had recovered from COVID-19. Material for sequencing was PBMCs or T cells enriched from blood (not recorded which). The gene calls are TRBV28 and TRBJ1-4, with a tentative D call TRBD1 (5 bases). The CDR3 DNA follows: TGTGCCAGCAGCCACGGGGGGGATAATGAAAAACTGTTTTTT. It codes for CASSHGGDNEKLFF. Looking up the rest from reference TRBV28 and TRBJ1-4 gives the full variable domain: DVKVTQSSRYLVKRTGEKVFLECVQDMDHENMFWYRQDPGLGLRLIYFSYDVKMKEKGDIPEGYSVSREKKERFSLILESASTNQTSMYLCASSHGGDNEKLFFGSGTQLSVL.